Sequencing of this T cell receptor (beta chain) was carried out in a study of breast tumors, draining lymph nodes, adjacent tissues. Study conclusions and caveats: Tumor and nontumor repertoires were significantly more similar in luminal-like than in basal-like breast cancer. Findings are consistent with lymph node origin and intratumoral expansion of most tumor T cells. The lymph node origin of tumor T cells was framed as consistent with a hypothesis, not demonstrated. Tumor repertoires ranked between lymph nodes and nontumor tissue in diversity, with V and J gene preferences.

This clonotype has a count of ten or more. Its antigen remains unidentified. The lymph nodes were axillary draining lymph nodes from breast cancer patients. The CDR3 is made up of 17 amino acids. The trim removed 5 bases at V and 6 bases at J, leaving 12 bases unmatched. Germline values: CDR1 SGHTA, CDR2 FQGTGA. Via MiXCR, TCRdb re-called the multiplex PCR reads, giving one row per CDR3 protein. This table has a few hundred thousand distinct CDR3 sequences, roughly a third appearing once. This sequence originates from a female donor with breast cancer. Some clones in this sample may be carry-over from other donors' samples. The source material was axillary lymph node tissue. The rearrangement links TRBV7-3 to TRBJ2-3, with TRBD2 matching 12 bases. CDR3 bases: TGTGCCAGCAGCCCCCGGCTAGCGGGGGGGCAAGGGGATACGCAGTATTTT. Protein sequence: CASSPRLAGGQGDTQYF.